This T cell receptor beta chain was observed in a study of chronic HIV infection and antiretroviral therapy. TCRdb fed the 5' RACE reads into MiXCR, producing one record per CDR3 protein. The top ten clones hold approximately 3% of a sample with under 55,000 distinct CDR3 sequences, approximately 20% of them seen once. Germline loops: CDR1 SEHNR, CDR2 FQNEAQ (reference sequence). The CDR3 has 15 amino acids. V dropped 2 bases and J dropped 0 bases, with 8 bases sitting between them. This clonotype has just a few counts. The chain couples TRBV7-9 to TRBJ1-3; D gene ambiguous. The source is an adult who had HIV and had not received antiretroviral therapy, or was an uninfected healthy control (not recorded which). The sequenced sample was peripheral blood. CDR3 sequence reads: CASSLTGISGNTIYF. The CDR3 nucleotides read TGTGCCAGCAGCTTAACCGGTATCTCTGGAAACACCATATATTTT.